This T cell receptor beta chain was found in a study of beta chain features in type 1 diabetes. Trimming stripped 3 bases from V and 4 bases from J, with 12 bases between. The CDR3 spans 14 residues. Germline CDR1 reads MDHEN; CDR2 reads SYDVKM. Overall study findings and caveats: Moderately but significantly shorter TCRB CDR3s were found in Type 1 diabetes patients in all four CD4+ subsets.

The sequenced template was cDNA made from the entire isolated RNA. Libraries were prepared by immunoSEQ multiplex PCR; TCRdb keeps only in-frame clonotypes and omits some of them. The sample includes 900,000 or so clones, 17% of them seen just once. This clone came up a few times. Its antigen remains unknown. Sequencing input: naive CD4+ T cells from blood. This clonotype was sampled from a woman between 18 and 29 years old in good health. The J gene is TRBJ1-1, the V gene TRBV28; weak D call: TRBD1 (5 bases). In nucleotides, the CDR3 is TGTGCCAGCAGTTTTTCAGGGCTGGGCACTGAAGCTTTCTTT. This translates into CASSFSGLGTEAFF.